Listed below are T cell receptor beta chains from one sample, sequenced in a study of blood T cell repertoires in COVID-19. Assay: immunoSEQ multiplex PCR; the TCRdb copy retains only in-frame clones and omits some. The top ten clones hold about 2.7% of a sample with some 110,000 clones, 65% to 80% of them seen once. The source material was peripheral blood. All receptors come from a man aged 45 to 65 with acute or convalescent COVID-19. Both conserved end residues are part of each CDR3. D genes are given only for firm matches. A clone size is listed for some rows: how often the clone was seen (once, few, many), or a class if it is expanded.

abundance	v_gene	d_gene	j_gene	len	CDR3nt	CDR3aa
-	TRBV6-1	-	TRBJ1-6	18	TGTGCCAGCAGTGTCTACGGGGGTAAGAGCTCCTATAATTCACCCCTCCACTTT	CASSVYGGKSSYNSPLHF
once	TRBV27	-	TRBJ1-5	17	TGTGCCAGCAGTCTAATTTGGGACAAATATAGCAATCAGCCCCAGCATTTT	CASSLIWDKYSNQPQHF
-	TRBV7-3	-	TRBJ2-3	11	TGTGCCAGCAGATCCGGGGATACGCAGTATTTT	CASRSGDTQYF
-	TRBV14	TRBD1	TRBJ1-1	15	TGTGCCAGCAGCCCCCGGACAGGGACGAACACTGAAGCTTTCTTT	CASSPRTGTNTEAFF
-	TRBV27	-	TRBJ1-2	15	TGTGCCAGCAGTTTAATTCCTGGGGGCGACTATGGCTACACCTTC	CASSLIPGGDYGYTF
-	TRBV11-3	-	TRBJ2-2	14	TGTGCCAGCAGCCAGGACGGGAGCACCGGGGAGCTGTTTTTT	CASSQDGSTGELFF
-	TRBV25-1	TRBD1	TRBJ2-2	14	TGTGCCAGCAGTGAGACAGGGGCGGCCGGGGAGCTGTTTTTT	CASSETGAAGELFF
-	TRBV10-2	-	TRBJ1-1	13	TGCGCCAGCGGGAGGGGAGTACGGACTGAAGCTTTCTTT	CASGRGVRTEAFF
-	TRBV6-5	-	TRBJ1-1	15	TGTGCCAGCAGCTTCCCCGGGACAACGAACACTGAAGCTTTCTTT	CASSFPGTTNTEAFF
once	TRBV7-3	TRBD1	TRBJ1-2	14	TGTGCCAGCAGCTTAGCCCAGGGGGCGTCTGGCTACACCTTC	CASSLAQGASGYTF
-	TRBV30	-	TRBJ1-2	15	TGTGCCTGGAGAAGTCTCAGGGGTAGGCGGTATGGCTACACCTTC	CAWRSLRGRRYGYTF
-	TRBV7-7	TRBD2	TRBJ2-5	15	TGTGCCAGCAGCCCAACCGGGACTAGACAAGAGACCCAGTACTTC	CASSPTGTRQETQYF
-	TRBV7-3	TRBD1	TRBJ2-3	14	TGTGCCAGCAGCTTAGCACAGGGGGAGGATACGCAGTATTTT	CASSLAQGEDTQYF
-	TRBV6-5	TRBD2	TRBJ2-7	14	TGTGCCAGCAGTTACTCTAGCGGGAGCTACGAGCAGTACTTC	CASSYSSGSYEQYF
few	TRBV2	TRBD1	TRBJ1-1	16	TGTGCCAGCAGTGAAGCGATAGGACAGGTAGGCACTGAAGCTTTCTTT	CASSEAIGQVGTEAFF
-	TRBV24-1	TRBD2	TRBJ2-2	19	TGTGCCACCAGTGATTTGGAAAGTAGCGGGAGAGAGGACACCGGGGAGCTGTTTTTT	CATSDLESSGREDTGELFF
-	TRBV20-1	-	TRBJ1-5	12	TGCAGTGCTAGTGCCGGGGGACAGCCCCAGCATTTT	CSASAGGQPQHF
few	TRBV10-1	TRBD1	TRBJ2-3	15	TGCGCCAGCAGTGGGGGGACAGGGGGCACAGATACGCAGTATTTT	CASSGGTGGTDTQYF
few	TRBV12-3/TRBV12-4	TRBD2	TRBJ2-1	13	TGTGCCAGCAGCACTAGCGGCTACAATGAGCAGTTCTTC	CASSTSGYNEQFF
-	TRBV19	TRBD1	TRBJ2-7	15	TGTGCCAGTAGGAAAACGGGACAGGACTCCTACGAGCAGTACTTC	CASRKTGQDSYEQYF
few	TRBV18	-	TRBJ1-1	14	TGTGCCAGCTCACCGACGACAGGGAACACTGAAGCTTTCTTT	CASSPTTGNTEAFF
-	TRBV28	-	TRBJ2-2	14	TGTGCCAGCAGTTCGCCCCACTACACCGGGGAGCTGTTTTTT	CASSSPHYTGELFF
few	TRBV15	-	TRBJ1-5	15	TGTGCCACCAGCAGAGATCTGGGGGGGGCTCAGCCCCAGCATTTT	CATSRDLGGAQPQHF
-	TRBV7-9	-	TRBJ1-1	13	TGTGCCAGCAGCTTATCCGAGTGGGGGCCCGGTTTCTTT	CASSLSEWGPGFF
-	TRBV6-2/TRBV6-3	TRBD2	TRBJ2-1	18	TGTGCCAGCAGCCCTGGGACTAGCGGGGGGAGCTCCTACAATGAGCAGTTCTTC	CASSPGTSGGSSYNEQFF
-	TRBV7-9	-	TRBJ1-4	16	TGTGCCAGCAGCCCAAACTTTTTCGCAACTAATGAAAAACTGTTTTTT	CASSPNFFATNEKLFF
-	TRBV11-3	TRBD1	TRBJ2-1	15	TGTGCCAGCAGCGCCCGACAGGGATGGGACAATGAGCAGTTCTTC	CASSARQGWDNEQFF
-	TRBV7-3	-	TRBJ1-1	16	TGTGCCAGCAGCCTCCTCGCGGGGGCCCGGAACACTGAAGCTTTCTTT	CASSLLAGARNTEAFF
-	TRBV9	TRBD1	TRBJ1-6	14	TGTGCCAGCAGCGTTGGGACAGGGGATTCACCCCTCCACTTT	CASSVGTGDSPLHF
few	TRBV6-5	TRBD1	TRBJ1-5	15	TGTGCCAGCAGCGACCTGAAGGAAGGGGGCCAGCCCCAGCATTTT	CASSDLKEGGQPQHF
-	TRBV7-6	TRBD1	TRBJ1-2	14	TGTGCCAGCAGCTTAGGGGGACAGGGGATCGGCTACACCTTC	CASSLGGQGIGYTF